These T cell receptor beta chains were read from a single sample in a study of cytomegalovirus exposure and HLA in healthy donors. Using immunoSEQ multiplex PCR, the repertoire was profiled, and TCRdb retains in-frame clones only, with some absent. The sample has over 110,000 clones, 80% seen once. The sequenced sample consisted of PBMCs. The receptors were gathered from a man in his forties or fifties in good health and CMV-seronegative. Each CDR3 is given with its conserved first and last residue. A D gene is named only where the DNA matches it firmly. The size entry is marked missing in some rows and otherwise reads once, few, many or a size class.

d_call	clone_size	v_call	j_call	cdr3_nt	cdr3_aa
.	.	TRBV7-2	TRBJ2-5	TGTGCCAGCAGCTCACGGGACTCATGGGGAGAGACCCAGTACTTC	CASSSRDSWGETQYF
TRBD1	.	TRBV4-3	TRBJ1-2	TGCGCCAGCAGCCAGACTATCCGGACAGGGTCCTATGGCTACACCTTC	CASSQTIRTGSYGYTF
TRBD2	once	TRBV29-1	TRBJ2-1	TGCAGCGCCCTTACTAGCGGGGGGGCGTACAATGAGCAGTTCTTC	CSALTSGGAYNEQFF
TRBD1	few	TRBV6-6	TRBJ1-1	TGTGCCAGCAGTTACCAACAGGGGGGGGAAGCTTTCTTT	CASSYQQGGEAFF
.	.	TRBV7-9	TRBJ2-7	TGTGCCAGCAGCGCTCCACAGGGACCAAAAGACGAGCAGTACTTC	CASSAPQGPKDEQYF
TRBD1	.	TRBV5-6	TRBJ1-6	TGTGCCAGCAGCTTGGGGACAGGGGGCTTTAATTCACCCCTCCACTTT	CASSLGTGGFNSPLHF
.	many	TRBV14	TRBJ1-1	TGTGCCAGCAGCATACAGGTTCTCACTGAAGCTTTCTTT	CASSIQVLTEAFF
TRBD2	.	TRBV18	TRBJ2-5	TGTGCCAGCTCACCAGCTAGCGGGAAACAAGAGACCCAGTACTTC	CASSPASGKQETQYF
TRBD1	.	TRBV10-3	TRBJ2-7	TGTGCCATCAGTGAGTCGGGACAGAGCTACGAGCAGTACTTC	CAISESGQSYEQYF
.	few	TRBV14	TRBJ1-1	TGTGCCAGCAGCCAAAATACATGGAACACTGAAGCTTTCTTT	CASSQNTWNTEAFF
.	.	TRBV25-1	TRBJ1-4	TGTGCCAGCAGTGACAGGGCCCTCCGCACAACTAATGAAAAACTGTTTTTT	CASSDRALRTTNEKLFF
.	.	TRBV14	TRBJ2-5	TGTGCCAGCAGCCAAGACAGGGTACAAGAGACCCAGTACTTC	CASSQDRVQETQYF
.	.	TRBV14	TRBJ2-2	TGTGCCAGCAGCCCGCGACAAGTCCAGGGCGGGGAGCTGTTTTTT	CASSPRQVQGGELFF
.	once	TRBV5-4	TRBJ2-1	TGTGCCAGCAGCCATCCGGGCAATGAGCAGTTCTTC	CASSHPGNEQFF
TRBD1	.	TRBV7-2	TRBJ1-2	TGTGCCAGCAGCTTAGAACAGGGGGGAGGCTACACCTTC	CASSLEQGGGYTF
TRBD1	.	TRBV18	TRBJ2-7	TGTGCCAGCTCCCTAAGGGACAGGGGGGATTACTACGAGCAGTACTTC	CASSLRDRGDYYEQYF
TRBD1	.	TRBV5-1	TRBJ1-5	TGCGCCAGCAGCATCGACAGGGGTAGCAATCAGCCCCAGCATTTT	CASSIDRGSNQPQHF
.	few	TRBV28	TRBJ1-2	TGTGCCAGCAGTTTTAGAGTTAACTATGGCTACACCTTC	CASSFRVNYGYTF
.	few	TRBV30	TRBJ1-1	TGTGCCTGGAGTGTGGGCCTAGAAGCTTTCTTT	CAWSVGLEAFF
.	.	TRBV7-2	TRBJ1-2	TGTGCCAGCAGCTTAGTCGAGGGCCCCTATGGCTACACCTTC	CASSLVEGPYGYTF
.	.	TRBV7-9	TRBJ1-5	TGTGCCAGCAGCTGGGGGGGCAATCAGCCCCAGCATTTT	CASSWGGNQPQHF
TRBD1	once	TRBV7-9	TRBJ1-6	TGTGCCAGCAGCCCAGACAGGGGCGGCTCACCCCTCCACTTT	CASSPDRGGSPLHF
.	.	TRBV29-1	TRBJ1-3	TGCAGCGGCGCCTCGGGCTCTGGAAACACCATATATTTT	CSGASGSGNTIYF
TRBD1	.	TRBV5-1	TRBJ2-4	TGCGCCAGCAGCCCGAGACAGGGTATGAACATTCAGTACTTC	CASSPRQGMNIQYF
.	.	TRBV6-1	TRBJ2-5	TGTGCCAGCTATCAGGGGTCCTTTCAAGAGACCCAGTACTTC	CASYQGSFQETQYF
.	.	TRBV9	TRBJ1-1	TGTGCCAGCAGTGAGCTAGGCCTCATGAACACTGAAGCTTTCTTT	CASSELGLMNTEAFF
TRBD1	.	TRBV28	TRBJ2-7	TGTGCCAGCAGTACCAGACAGGGGACCAACGAGCAGTACTTC	CASSTRQGTNEQYF
TRBD1	.	TRBV5-1	TRBJ1-4	TGCGCCAGCTCCCGTGAGGGGACAGGGACTGAAAAACTGTTTTTT	CASSREGTGTEKLFF
TRBD2	few	TRBV27	TRBJ2-1	TGTGCCAGCAGTTTATCCTTTAGGGCGGGGGGGTACAATGAGCAGTTCTTC	CASSLSFRAGGYNEQFF
TRBD1	.	TRBV5-3	TRBJ1-6	TGTGCCAGAAGCAAACCTTTAATAGGACAGGGGGTAAATTCACCCCTCCACTTT	CARSKPLIGQGVNSPLHF
TRBD1	.	TRBV2	TRBJ2-7	TGTGCCAGCGACAGGGAGATCGAGCAGTACTTC	CASDREIEQYF
.	few	TRBV7-9	TRBJ1-2	TGTTCCAGCAGCTTAGTTGATGGGCACAGGCGATTC	CSSSLVDGHRRF
.	.	TRBV18	TRBJ1-1	TGTGCCAGCTCACCCAAGGTATCAGGGGTCTCTGCTTTCTTT	CASSPKVSGVSAFF
.	.	TRBV7-9	TRBJ2-7	TGTGCCAGCAGCTTCTCAGGCGCCGAGCAGTACTTC	CASSFSGAEQYF
TRBD1	.	TRBV7-9	TRBJ1-1	TGTGCCAGCAGCTTGGACCGGGACAGGGCTGGTGAAGCTTTCTTT	CASSLDRDRAGEAFF
TRBD1	.	TRBV5-1	TRBJ2-7	TGCGCCAGCAGTACGACAGGGGGCAACGAGCAGTACTTC	CASSTTGGNEQYF
TRBD1	.	TRBV18	TRBJ1-4	TGTGCCAGCTCACCACAGTTGGACAGGAGTAATGAAAAACTGTTTTTT	CASSPQLDRSNEKLFF
TRBD1	.	TRBV4-3	TRBJ1-2	TGCGCCAGCAGCCCTGACAGGGTTCGGGGAAATGGCTACACCTTC	CASSPDRVRGNGYTF
TRBD1	.	TRBV7-2	TRBJ1-2	TGTGCCAGCAGCTTAGGACAGGGGGATGGTGGCTACACCTTC	CASSLGQGDGGYTF
TRBD2	.	TRBV18	TRBJ2-7	TGTGCCAGCTCACCGGCGGGGGGTGCGAGCTCCTACGAGCAGTACTTC	CASSPAGGASSYEQYF
TRBD1	.	TRBV6-6	TRBJ1-2	TGTGCCAGCAGTTTCGATGGACAGGGCGGAGGCTATGGCTACACCTTC	CASSFDGQGGGYGYTF